This note documents a single T cell receptor (beta chain) sequence. Its target is unknown. Treatment in this sample: around 19 received Ad26.COV2.S at low or high dose, single or two shots; several received placebo; per-sample allocation not given. Following the first vaccine or placebo injection, samples were taken on day 63. Trimming shortened V by 0 bases and J by 11 bases, and 20 bases separated the two germline ends. CDR1 SGHRS and CDR2 YFSETQ come from the germline V gene. CDR3 length: 15 amino acids. The entry originates in a study of Ad26.COV2.S vaccination and SARS-CoV-2 variants. The study, taken as a whole, reports: Post-vaccination spike-specific CD8+ and CD4+ T cell responses reportedly had substantial breadth. Placebo and vaccine recipients had non-spike TCR breadth that was similar. Breadth and depth estimates from TCRs may understate total T cell responses.

Assay used: immunoSEQ multiplex PCR; TCRdb lists only in-frame clones, some missing. This table has hundreds of thousands of clones, roughly 90% appearing once. The source was peripheral blood, collected in a trial of Ad26.COV2.S vaccine versus placebo. The sequence derives from a person between 18 and 60 years old who received the Ad26.COV2.S COVID-19 vaccine or a placebo. The V call is TRBV5-1, the J call TRBJ1-1; tentatively, D is TRBD1 (5 bases). CDR3 sequence: CASSLDRFARADAFF. The DNA of the CDR3 is TGCGCCAGCAGCTTGGATAGGTTCGCCAGGGCAGATGCTTTCTTT.